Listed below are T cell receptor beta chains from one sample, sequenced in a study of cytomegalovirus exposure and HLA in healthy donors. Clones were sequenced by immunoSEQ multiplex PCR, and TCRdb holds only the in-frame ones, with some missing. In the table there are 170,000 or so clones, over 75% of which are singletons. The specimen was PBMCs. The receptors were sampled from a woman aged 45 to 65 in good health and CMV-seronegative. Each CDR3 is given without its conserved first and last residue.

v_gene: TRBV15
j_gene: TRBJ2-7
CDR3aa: ATSRGRVNEQY

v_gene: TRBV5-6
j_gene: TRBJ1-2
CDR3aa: ASSSGRGDGYT

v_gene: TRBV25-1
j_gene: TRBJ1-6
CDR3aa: ASKRQVNSPLH

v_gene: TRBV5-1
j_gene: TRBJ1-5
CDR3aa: ASSLRRGQPQH

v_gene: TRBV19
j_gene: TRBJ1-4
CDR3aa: ASMGRSNEKLF

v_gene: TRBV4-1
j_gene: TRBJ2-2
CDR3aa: ASSQPLADNTGELF

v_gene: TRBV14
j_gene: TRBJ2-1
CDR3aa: ASSQGRNEQF

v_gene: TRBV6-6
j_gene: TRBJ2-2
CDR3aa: ASSRPGNTGELF

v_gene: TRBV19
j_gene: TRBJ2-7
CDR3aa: ASSTTTGDEQY

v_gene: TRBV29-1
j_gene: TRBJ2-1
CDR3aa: SVRPGTGGLSSYNEQF

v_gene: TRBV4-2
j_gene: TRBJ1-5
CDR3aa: ASSQEATGRQPQH

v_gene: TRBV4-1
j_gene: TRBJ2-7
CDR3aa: ASSQDPGSGGYEQY

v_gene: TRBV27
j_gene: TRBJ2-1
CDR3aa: ATHTGTSPPYNEQF

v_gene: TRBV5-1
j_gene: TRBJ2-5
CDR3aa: ASSLYTDQETQY

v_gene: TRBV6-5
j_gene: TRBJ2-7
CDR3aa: ASSPWTSGPYEQY

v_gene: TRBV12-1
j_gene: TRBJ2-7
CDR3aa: ASSFDQGYEQY

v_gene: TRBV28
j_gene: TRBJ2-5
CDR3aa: ASSPPLGREETQY

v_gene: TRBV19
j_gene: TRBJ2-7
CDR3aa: ASSETGGPSYEQY

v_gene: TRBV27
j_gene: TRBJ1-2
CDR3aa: ASRVLQGGYGYT

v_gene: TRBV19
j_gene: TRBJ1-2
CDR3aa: ASSIGDAGRSNYGYT

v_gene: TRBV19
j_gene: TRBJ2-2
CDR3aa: ASSIAEHTGELF

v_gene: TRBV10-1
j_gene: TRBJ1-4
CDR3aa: ASSPGQGRYEKLF

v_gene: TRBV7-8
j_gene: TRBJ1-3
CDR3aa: ASSLHRDRSSGNTIY

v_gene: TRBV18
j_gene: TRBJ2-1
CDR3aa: ASSKRASGSSSYNEQF

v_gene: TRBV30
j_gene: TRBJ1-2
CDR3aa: AWSSISGNYGYT

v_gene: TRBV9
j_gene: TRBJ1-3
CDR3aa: ASSLGQGAGNTIY

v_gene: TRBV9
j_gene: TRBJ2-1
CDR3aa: ASSVRGDSHEQF

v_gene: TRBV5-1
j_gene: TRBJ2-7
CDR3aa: ASSSSGAAGEQY

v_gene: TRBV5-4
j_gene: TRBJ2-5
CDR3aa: ASSLGGPHQETQY

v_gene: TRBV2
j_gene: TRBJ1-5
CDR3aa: ASQSRVEPQH

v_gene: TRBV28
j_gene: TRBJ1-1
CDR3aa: ASSLWGRNTEAF

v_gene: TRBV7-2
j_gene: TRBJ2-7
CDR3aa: ASSSGTGISYEQY

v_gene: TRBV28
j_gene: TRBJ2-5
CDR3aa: ASSISSGRVETQY

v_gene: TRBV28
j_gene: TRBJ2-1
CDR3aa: ASSPAAGGRTGSYNEQF

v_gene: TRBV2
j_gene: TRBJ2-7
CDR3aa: ASCKTSGDYEQY

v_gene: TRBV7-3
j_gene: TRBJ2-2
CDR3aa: ASSTEGTGLPSGELF

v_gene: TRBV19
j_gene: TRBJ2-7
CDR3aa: ASSDRAEQY

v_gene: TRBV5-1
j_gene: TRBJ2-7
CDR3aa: ASSSASGSIEQY

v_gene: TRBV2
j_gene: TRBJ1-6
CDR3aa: ASIRIDWENSPLH

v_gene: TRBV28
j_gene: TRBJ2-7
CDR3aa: ASSPAGYEQY

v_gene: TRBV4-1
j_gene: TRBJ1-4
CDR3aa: ASSQDFHGQGGLEKLF

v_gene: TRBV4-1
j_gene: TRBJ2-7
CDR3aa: ASSQVMGGSSYEQY

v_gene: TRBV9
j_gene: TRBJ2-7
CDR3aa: ASSVDMTLREQY

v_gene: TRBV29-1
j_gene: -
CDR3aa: SVLARGTSGIYEQY

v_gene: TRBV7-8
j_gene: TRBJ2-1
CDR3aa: ASSLGPSGGYNEQF

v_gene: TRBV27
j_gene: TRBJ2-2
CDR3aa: ASRMTSGGTGELF

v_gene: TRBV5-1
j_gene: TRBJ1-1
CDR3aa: ASSETTGDTEAF

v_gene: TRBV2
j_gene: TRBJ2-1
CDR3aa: ATSRGQGRYEQF

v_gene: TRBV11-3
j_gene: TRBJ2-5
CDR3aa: ASSSDGQGAKTQY

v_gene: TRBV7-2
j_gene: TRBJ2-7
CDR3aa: ASGSVWEQY

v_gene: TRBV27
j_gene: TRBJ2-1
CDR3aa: ASSPFGLAGEKNEQF

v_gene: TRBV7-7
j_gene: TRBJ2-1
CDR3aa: ASSLMTSGEQF

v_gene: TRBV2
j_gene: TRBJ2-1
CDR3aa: ASSESGGSYNEQF